This T cell receptor beta chain was captured by sequencing in a study of T cells in Graves' hyperthyroidism and ophthalmopathy. Germline values: CDR1 SGHTA, CDR2 FQGNSA. This CDR3 is built from 16 residues. The V gene end was trimmed by 1 base and the J gene end by 0 bases; junction bases not matched to a gene: 6. This clonotype was observed many times. RNA transcripts yielded amplified TCR beta CDR3 regions. HTBI primers were employed in a first-round RT-PCR of the TCR CDR3. A single record per CDR3 protein comes from TCRdb applying MiXCR to the multiplex PCR reads. The profile shows over 45,000 distinct CDR3 sequences, approximately 48% of them singletons.

The chain has TRBV7-2 and TRBJ2-7; 7 nucleotides agree with TRBD2. What was sequenced was blood. The clonotype originates from a woman between 45 and 65 years old with Graves' ophthalmopathy. Written as DNA, the CDR3 is TGTGCCAGCAGCTTAGGCGGAGCGGGGATCTCCTACGAGCAGTACTTC. This codes for CASSLGGAGISYEQYF.